The 32 T cell receptor beta chains below all came from one sample that was sequenced in a study of patients and donors after allogeneic stem cell transplantation. In TCRdb, the RT-PCR reads were re-called with MiXCR into one record per CDR3 protein. The sample records hundreds of thousands of distinct CDR3 sequences, around 14% being singletons. What was sequenced was blood, either unsorted or a sorted T cell fraction (not recorded which). The source of these receptors is a human donor who was either an allogeneic HSCT recipient or a stem cell or donor lymphocyte infusion donor (not recorded which). It is not recorded whose cells these are; they may come from a transplant donor.

This clonotype was seen repeatedly, ten times or more. In DNA form, the CDR3 reads TGTGCCAGCAGTCTGAGGACTAGCGGGAGGACCTACGAGCAGTACTTC. This translates into CASSLRTSGRTYEQYF. This chain joins TRBV12-3 or TRBV12-4 and TRBJ2-7; 14 positions agree with TRBD2. CDR3 length equals 16 residues. Losses at the gene ends were 5 bases for V and 2 bases for J; bases not matched to a gene: 5.

This clonotype came up many times. The rearrangement joins TRBV20-1 to TRBJ2-1, with 10 bases lining up with TRBD2. Germline lookup yields CDR1 DFQATT and CDR2 SNEGSKA (reference sequence). The CDR3 has 15 amino acids. V shed 2 bases, J shed 6 bases, and the junction held 7 bases outside the gene matches. CDR3 loop: CSARKLAGDFNEQFF. CDR3 DNA sequence: TGCAGTGCTAGAAAGCTAGCGGGAGATTTCAATGAGCAGTTCTTC.

This clonotype has only a few counts. CDR3 sequence: CASSQDRAGVIAGAKPVLYEQYF. As DNA, the CDR3 is TGTGCCAGCAGCCAAGATCGGGCAGGGGTAATAGCGGGAGCCAAACCTGTCTTGTACGAGCAGTACTTC. J is TRBJ2-7 and V is TRBV4-2; TRBD2 matches at 9 bases. J was trimmed by 4 bases and V by 0 bases; bases with no gene match: 28. Germline V gene lookup returns CDR1 LGHNA and CDR2 YNFKEQ. The CDR3 loop spans 23 amino acids.

Many counts were recorded for this clonotype. V gene TRBV5-1 combines with J gene TRBJ2-5; 9 bases match TRBD1. Losses at the gene ends were 3 bases for V and 4 bases for J; bases not matched to a gene: 10. This CDR3 spans 16 amino acids. Germline V gene sequence: CDR1 SGHRS, CDR2 YFSETQ. The DNA for the CDR3 is TGCGCCAGCAGCTCACAACAGGGGGCGTTTGGAGAGACCCAGTACTTC. Amino acid sequence: CASSSQQGAFGETQYF.

This rearrangement joins TRBV21-1 to TRBJ2-1. TRBV21-1 is marked as a pseudogene. This CDR3 spans 11 amino acids. CDR3 DNA: TGTGCCAGCACCCGTGTCAATGAGCAGTTCTTC. This encodes CASTRVNEQFF.

This clonotype appeared many times. V and J are TRBV6-5 and TRBJ2-7; D gene ambiguous. The germline V and J ends were trimmed by 5 bases and 6 bases, with 8 bases remaining between them. Germline V gene sequence: CDR1 MNHEY, CDR2 SVGAGI. The CDR3 covers 11 residues. The CDR3, as DNA: TGTGCCAGCAGTGGCGCTGGCGAGCAGTACTTC. Its protein product is CASSGAGEQYF.

This clonotype has only a few counts. The chain uses TRBV20-1 and TRBJ2-5; D perhaps matches TRBD2 (6 bases). Germline V lookup: CDR1 DFQATT, CDR2 SNEGSKA (reference sequence). The CDR3 has 13 amino acids. Between the trimmed V and J ends, which lost 1 base and 5 bases, there was a span of 11 bases. Here the CDR3 reads CSARVEGGETQYF. Here the CDR3 DNA reads TGCAGTGCTAGAGTGGAGGGCGGCGAGACCCAGTACTTC.

At least ten counts were recorded for this clonotype. The DNA for the CDR3 is TGCAGTGCCTACGGGACAGGGAACACCGGGGAGCTGTTTTTT. Protein sequence: CSAYGTGNTGELFF. The chain has TRBV20-1 and TRBJ2-2; 8 bases map to TRBD1. The ends lost 6 bases at V and 1 base at J; junction bases unmatched: 4. The CDR3 extends over 14 amino acids. The V gene's germline CDR1 is DFQATT and CDR2 SNEGSKA (reference sequence).

This clonotype was seen a handful of times. The V gene is TRBV5-1, the J gene TRBJ2-5, with 12 nucleotides matching TRBD2. V trimming: 4 bases; J trimming: 4 bases; junction bases outside the gene matches: 5. The CDR3 is made up of 15 amino acids. In germline, CDR1 is SGHRS, CDR2 YFSETQ. The CDR3 DNA sequence: TGCGCCAGCAGCGGACTAGCGGGAAAAGTAGAGACCCAGTACTTC. Its protein product is CASSGLAGKVETQYF.

This clonotype was seen at least ten times. The chain uses TRBV5-1 and TRBJ2-3; unclear D gene. Trimming shortened V by 4 bases and J by 1 base, and 4 bases separated the two germline ends. Looked up from germline, CDR1 is SGHRS and CDR2 is YFSETQ. The CDR3 sequence is 12 residues long. In nucleotides, the CDR3 is TGCGCCAGCAGCGCCCGCACAGATACGCAGTATTTT. It is translated as CASSARTDTQYF. The whole variable domain, filled in from reference TRBV5-1 and TRBJ2-3, reads KAGVTQTPRYLIKTRGQQVTLSCSPISGHRSVSWYQQTPGQGLQFLFEYFSETQRNKGNFPGRFSGRQFSNSRSEMNVSTLELGDSALYLCASSARTDTQYFGPGTRLTVL.

The chain carries TRBV19 and TRBJ1-1; the D gene is possibly TRBD1 (5 bases). V dropped 10 bases and J dropped 4 bases, with 10 bases sitting between them. The CDR3 spans 11 residues. The germline gives CDR1 LNHDA, CDR2 SQIVND (reference sequence). The CDR3 reads CATKGITEAFF. CDR3 nucleotides: TGTGCCACGAAGGGGATCACTGAAGCTTTCTTT.

This clonotype was detected only a few times. The gene calls are TRBV12-3 or TRBV12-4 and TRBJ1-2; 9 nucleotides line up with TRBD1. The CDR3 sequence is 15 residues long. Trimming took 5 bases from V and 5 from J; bases not matched to a gene: 9. The CDR3 loop is CASSGGTGREYGYTF. CDR3 DNA: TGTGCCAGCAGTGGAGGGACAGGGAGAGAGTATGGCTACACCTTC.

This clonotype has ten or more counts. V usage is TRBV6-2 or TRBV6-3 and J usage is TRBJ1-2; 8 bases agree with TRBD1. Trimming cost V 11 bases and J 5 bases; bases outside gene matches: 4. Germline CDR1 reads MNHEY; CDR2 reads SVGEGT. The CDR3 is 11 amino acids. The CDR3 spells CAAWTGYGYTF. DNA of the CDR3: TGTGCCGCCTGGACAGGGTATGGCTACACCTTC.

The chain employs TRBV11-2 and TRBJ2-1, with D hard to call. The V end lost 3 bases, the J end lost 4 bases, and 7 bases lay between the germline ends. The CDR3 covers 13 residues. The germline V gene has CDR1 SGHAT and CDR2 FQNNGV. The CDR3 DNA sequence: TGTGCCAGCAGCTTTGTAGGGTACAATGAGCAGTTCTTC. This encodes CASSFVGYNEQFF.

The table lists this clonotype with a few counts. The chain combines TRBV27 with TRBJ2-2; D gene unclear. Germline assignment: CDR1 MNHEY and CDR2 SMNVEV (reference sequence). The CDR3 consists of 16 residues. Trimming removed 0 bases from V and 6 bases from J, with 14 bases in between. In DNA form, the CDR3 reads TGTGCCAGCAGTTTATCGTGGTCTAGTGTGCCCGGGGAGCTGTTTTTT. Its translation is CASSLSWSSVPGELFF.

The rearrangement joins TRBV5-8 to TRBJ2-1, with D perhaps TRBD1 or TRBD2 (5 bases each). Looked up from germline, CDR1 is SGHTS and CDR2 is YDEGEE. Trimming stripped 3 bases from V and 5 bases from J, with 15 bases between. The CDR3 covers 15 residues. This CDR3 is CASSSGTSSHNEQFF. In DNA form, the CDR3 reads TGTGCCAGCAGCTCCGGGACCTCATCTCACAATGAGCAGTTCTTC.

This clonotype was observed a handful of times. The rearrangement uses TRBV4-3 and TRBJ2-7, with 11 bases matching TRBD1. The V gene end was trimmed by 2 bases and the J gene end by 9 bases; junction bases not matched to a gene: 9. Germline CDR1 is LGHNA and CDR2 is YSLEER. The CDR3 spans 15 residues. In DNA form, the CDR3 reads TGCGCCAGCAGCCAATATCGTGGGACAGGGGGAAGGCAGTACTTC. Amino acid sequence: CASSQYRGTGGRQYF.

The sample holds a few counts of this clonotype. The chain combines TRBV27 with TRBJ1-1; 9 positions match TRBD1. Germline loops: CDR1 MNHEY, CDR2 SMNVEV (reference sequence). With V trimmed by 8 bases and J by 1 base, 11 bases remained unmatched. The CDR3 is 16 amino acids. CDR3: CASADSVGQGNTEAFF. As DNA, the CDR3 is TGTGCCAGCGCCGATAGTGTGGGACAGGGGAACACTGAAGCTTTCTTT.

This clonotype has at least ten counts. This chain links TRBV6-2 or TRBV6-3 with TRBJ1-2, with D hard to call. This CDR3 spans 11 amino acids. Germline CDR1 is MNHEY and CDR2 is SVGEGT. The germline V and J ends were trimmed by 7 bases and 0 bases, with 3 bases remaining between them. CDR3 sequence reads: CASNANYGYTF. CDR3 DNA: TGTGCCAGCAACGCTAACTATGGCTACACCTTC.

The J gene is TRBJ2-6, the V gene TRBV15; maybe TRBD2 (5 bases). Germline V gene data show CDR1 as LNHNV and CDR2 as YYDKDF (reference sequence). This CDR3 contains 15 residues. Trimming removed 4 bases from V and 2 bases from J, with 9 bases in between. The CDR3, as DNA: TGTGCCACCAGCATGAGGGCTGCTGGGGCCAACGTCCTGACTTTC. Its translation: CATSMRAAGANVLTF.

This sequence joins TRBV25-1 and TRBJ1-1, with D possibly matching TRBD1 (5 bases). CDR3 length equals 14 residues. V was pared by 4 bases and J by 1 base, with 10 bases between. CDR1 and CDR2 from the germline V gene are MGHDK and SYGVNS. CDR3 coding DNA: TGTGCCAGCAGTGTTACAGGCGGGAACACTGAAGCTTTCTTT. Its translation: CASSVTGGNTEAFF.

In this sample, this clonotype turned up many times. At one end, the junction sequence differs from germline, possibly due to a read error. The chain links TRBV29-1 to TRBJ1-2, with 10 bases fitting TRBD1. The CDR3 contains 13 residues. Germline lookup yields CDR1 SQVTM and CDR2 ANQGSEA. The DNA of the CDR3 is TGCAGCGTCGAAGGACAGGGGGGCCATGGCTACACCTTC. Its translation: CSVEGQGGHGYTF.

The CDR3 sequence: CASSDSTSGPKYF. CDR3 in DNA: TGTGCCAGCAGTGACTCGACTAGCGGGCCCAAGTACTTC. The chain employs TRBV6-4 and TRBJ2-5, with TRBD2 matching over 10 bases. V lost 0 bases, J lost 12 bases, and 4 bases stayed unmatched. CDR1 MRHNA and CDR2 SNTAGT come from the germline V gene. The CDR3 consists of 13 residues.

This clonotype was observed many times. V is TRBV5-1 and J is TRBJ2-1; no clear D. Germline lookup yields CDR1 SGHRS and CDR2 YFSETQ. V lost 0 bases and J lost 9, with 7 bases in between. The CDR3 runs 12 residues. CDR3 coding DNA: TGCGCCAGCAGCTTGGGTGGGATTGAGCAGTTCTTC. It yields the protein CASSLGGIEQFF.

This clonotype has at least ten counts. One base away lies a much larger clone, so this may be a sequencing read error. The genes are TRBV6-4 and TRBJ2-5; tentatively, D is TRBD2 (6 bases). In germline, CDR1 is MRHNA, CDR2 SNTAGT. Trimming left V 6 bases short and J 2 bases short, with 10 bases between. This CDR3 has 13 amino acids. CDR3 nucleotide sequence: TGTGCCAGCAGCCCGGGAGAGCAAGAGACCCAGTACTTC. Its translation is CASSPGEQETQYF.

Ten or more counts support this clonotype. The gene calls are TRBV3-1 and TRBJ1-1; 7 bases align to TRBD1. This CDR3 is 15 amino acids long. With V trimmed by 6 bases and J by 2 bases, 9 bases remained unmatched. Germline values: CDR1 LGHDT, CDR2 YNNKEL (reference sequence). The CDR3 loop reads CASREQGTYNTEAFF. The CDR3, as DNA: TGTGCCAGCAGGGAACAGGGGACTTACAACACTGAAGCTTTCTTT.

This clonotype was found many times. This chain connects TRBV4-2 to TRBJ2-2; weak D call: TRBD2 (7 bases). CDR3 length equals 17 residues. Germline CDR1 LGHNA, CDR2 YNFKEQ. V was clipped by 1 base and J by 4 bases, with 16 bases between them. The DNA for the CDR3 is TGTGCCAGCAGCCAAGGGGGGGGAGAAGGGGGCACCGGGGAGCTGTTTTTT. Amino acid sequence: CASSQGGGEGGTGELFF.

This clonotype was observed at least ten times. The CDR3 sequence is CASSNAGPNYGYTF. The CDR3, as DNA: TGTGCCAGCAGCAATGCCGGGCCTAACTATGGCTACACCTTC. The chain recombines TRBV7-2 with TRBJ1-2; D unresolved. The V gene lost 5 bases and the J gene lost 0 bases, with 10 bases spanning the gap. Germline V lookup: CDR1 SGHTA, CDR2 FQGNSA. This CDR3 is built from 14 residues.

This clonotype was recorded many times. The rearrangement links TRBV5-1 to TRBJ2-2; D not certain. CDR1 and CDR2 (germline): SGHRS, YFSETQ. The CDR3 runs 13 residues. V gave up 2 bases and J gave up 4 bases, with 6 bases separating them. CDR3 sequence: CASSLDSTGELFF. The CDR3 DNA sequence: TGCGCCAGCAGCTTAGATAGCACCGGGGAGCTGTTTTTT.

This clonotype has only a few counts. This chain links TRBV6-2 or TRBV6-3 with TRBJ2-7; D is possibly TRBD1 (5 bases). Trimming took 0 bases from V and 3 from J, leaving 12 bases between them. This CDR3 contains 15 residues. Germline CDR1 and CDR2: MNHEY and SVGEGT. The DNA for the CDR3 is TGTGCCAGCAGTTACTCGGGGCAGGGCTACTACGAGCAGTACTTC. The encoded protein is CASSYSGQGYYEQYF.

This clonotype was seen repeatedly, ten times or more. The J gene is TRBJ2-1, the V gene TRBV7-3; the D gene is possibly TRBD1 (5 bases). V lost 5 bases, J lost 14 bases, and 19 bases lay in between. CDR1 is SGHTA, CDR2 FQGTGA, per germline. This CDR3 spans 13 amino acids. CDR3 DNA sequence: TGTGCCAGCAGCCCCCGCCCAGGGTCTTTGGAGTTCTTC. Translated, it gives CASSPRPGSLEFF.

This clonotype turned up a few times. The chain combines TRBV9 with TRBJ2-2; the match to TRBD1 covers 8 bases. V trimming: 3 bases; J trimming: 0 bases; junction bases outside the gene matches: 13. There are 19 residues in the CDR3. Per the germline V gene, CDR1 is SGDLS and CDR2 is YYNGEE. This CDR3 is CASSERGVQGAANTGELFF. The CDR3, as DNA: TGTGCCAGCAGCGAGAGGGGGGTTCAGGGGGCTGCGAACACCGGGGAGCTGTTTTTT.